These 10 T cell receptor beta chains originate from one sample sequenced in a study of T cell therapy after organ transplantation. Data came from immunoSEQ multiplex PCR; TCRdb stores just in-frame clones and leaves some out. The sample consists of approximately 3,500 clones, 55% to 75% of them appearing once. No antigens are known for them. Specified time point: 20-29 weeks after completion of therapy. Here the sequenced sample was CD8+ T cells from blood, taken after autologous CMV-specific T cell therapy. The receptor source for this set is a human patient who had received a solid organ transplant and had CMV disease. The graft donor may account for some of the T cells.

The chain uses TRBV6-6 and TRBJ2-7; maybe TRBD2 (6 bases). V shed 3 bases and J shed 6 bases, with 18 bases lying between them. Germline assignment: CDR1 MNHNY and CDR2 SVGAGI (reference sequence). The CDR3 covers 15 residues. The CDR3 loop reads CASSYQDGGGFEQYF. The CDR3 nucleotides are TGTGCCAGCAGTTATCAGGACGGGGGAGGATTCGAGCAGTACTTC.

This clone came up once. This chain joins TRBV5-1 and TRBJ2-5; 7 nucleotides match TRBD1. Trimming took 4 bases from V and 7 from J; bases not matched to a gene: 10. In germline, CDR1 is SGHRS, CDR2 YFSETQ. This CDR3 has 14 residues. The CDR3 spells CASSRWTGGRTQYF. The CDR3 nucleotides read TGCGCCAGCAGCAGGTGGACAGGAGGCCGGACCCAGTACTTC.

The V gene is TRBV25-1, the J gene TRBJ2-1; D is possibly TRBD2 (6 bases). The V gene's germline CDR1 is MGHDK and CDR2 SYGVNS. The V end lost 4 bases, the J end lost 0 bases, and 19 bases lay between the germline ends. CDR3 length equals 18 residues. CDR3: CASSGEGGNSASYNEQFF. In DNA form, the CDR3 reads TGTGCCAGCAGTGGCGAGGGAGGAAACTCTGCCTCCTACAATGAGCAGTTCTTC.

CDR3 coding DNA: TGTGCCAGCAGTCCACGAGCGGGGGCTTACAATGAGCAGTTCTTC. Protein product: CASSPRAGAYNEQFF. V is TRBV28 and J is TRBJ2-1; 8 bases agree with TRBD2. This CDR3 contains 15 residues. The germline CDR1 and CDR2 sequences are MDHEN and SYDVKM. J gave up 4 bases and V 5 bases, and 7 bases lay outside the gene matches.

This clone ranks as medium-sized (0.01 to 0.1%). V usage is TRBV30 and J usage is TRBJ1-1; D is uncertain. This CDR3 spans 12 amino acids. Trimming cost V 0 bases and J 4 bases, with 6 bases left between them. Per the germline V gene, CDR1 is GTSNPN and CDR2 is SVGIG (reference sequence). CDR3 loop: CAWSVVGTEAFF. As DNA, the CDR3 is TGTGCCTGGAGTGTAGTGGGCACTGAAGCTTTCTTT.

The gene calls are TRBV9 and TRBJ1-2; D is ambiguous. With 0 bases removed from V and 6 bases from J, the gap between germline ends came to 15 bases. This CDR3 comprises 15 residues. Per the germline V gene, CDR1 is SGDLS and CDR2 is YYNGEE. CDR3 DNA: TGTGCCAGCAGCGTAGCTACGGTGGGGTTTCATGGCTACACCTTC. Translated: CASSVATVGFHGYTF.

The chain employs TRBV19 and TRBJ2-6; D remains unclear. V was clipped by 4 bases and J by 1 base, with 8 bases between them. The CDR3 extends over 15 amino acids. In germline, CDR1 is LNHDA, CDR2 SQIVND (reference sequence). In nucleotides, the CDR3 is TGTGCCAGTAGTACCCCGATGTCTGGGGCCAACGTCCTGACTTTC. Amino acid sequence: CASSTPMSGANVLTF.

The gene calls are TRBV29-1 and TRBJ2-2; TRBD1 might be the D (6 bases). Germline assignment: CDR1 SQVTM and CDR2 ANQGSEA. Trimming took 3 bases from V and 5 from J, leaving 10 bases between them. The CDR3 has 13 residues. The chain's CDR3 is CSVDATGTGELFF. Written as DNA, the CDR3 is TGCAGCGTTGATGCTACAGGGACCGGGGAGCTGTTTTTT.

This clone is judged medium-sized. The rearrangement uses TRBV10-3 and TRBJ1-2; 10 positions match TRBD1. Per germline, CDR1 ENHRY and CDR2 SYGVKD. The length of the CDR3 is 15 residues. Unmatched junction bases numbered 7, after V lost 2 bases and J lost 7 bases. CDR3 coding DNA: TGTGCCATCAGTGAGCCGGGACAGGGGATGAGTGGCTACACCTTC. It specifies CAISEPGQGMSGYTF.

This rearrangement joins TRBV27 to TRBJ2-7; TRBD1 aligns across 9 bases. This CDR3 is 14 amino acids long. V was pared by 8 bases and J by 1 base, with 6 bases of the junction left unmatched. Germline V gene sequence: CDR1 MNHEY, CDR2 SMNVEV (reference sequence). For the CDR3, the DNA is TGTGCCAGCTACGGGGGACAGGGTTCCTACGAGCAGTACTTC. As protein: CASYGGQGSYEQYF.